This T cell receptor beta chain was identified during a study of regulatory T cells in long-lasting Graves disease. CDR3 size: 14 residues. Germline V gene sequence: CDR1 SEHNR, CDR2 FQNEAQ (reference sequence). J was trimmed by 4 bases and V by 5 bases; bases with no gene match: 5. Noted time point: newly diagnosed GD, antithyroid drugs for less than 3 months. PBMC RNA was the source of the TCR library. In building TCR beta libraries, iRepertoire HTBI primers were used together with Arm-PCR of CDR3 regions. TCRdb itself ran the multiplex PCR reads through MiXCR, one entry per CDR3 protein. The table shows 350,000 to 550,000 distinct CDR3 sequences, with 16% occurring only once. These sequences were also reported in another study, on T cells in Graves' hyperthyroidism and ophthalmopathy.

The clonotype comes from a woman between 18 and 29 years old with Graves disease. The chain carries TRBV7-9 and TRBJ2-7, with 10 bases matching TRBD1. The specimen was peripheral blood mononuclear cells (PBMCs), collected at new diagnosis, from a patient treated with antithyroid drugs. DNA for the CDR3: TGTGCCAGCAGCCGGACAGGGGGGCAATACGAGCAGTACTTC. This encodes CASSRTGGQYEQYF.